This TCR beta chain was documented in a study of post-analysis software for immune sequencing data. About the research overall: Disease courses included relapsing-remitting, secondary progressive and progressive-relapsing multiple sclerosis. Study-wide points: Same-batch preparations were strongly co-clustered by F measure. Those with multiple sclerosis, the patient group, showed significantly lower normalized Chao1 diversity than controls. TRBV segments more frequent in patients than in controls numbered roughly 5 and included TRBV5-6, TRBV5-1 and TRBV20-1.

Notes on this clonotype: Antigen: not known.

This CDR3 has 16 amino acids. The V end lost 5 bases, the J end lost 1 base, and 18 bases lay between the germline ends. Per the germline V gene, CDR1 is SEHNR and CDR2 is FQNEAQ (reference sequence). The TCR beta cDNA libraries contained unique molecular identifiers. TCRdb re-called the PCR reads through MiXCR, storing one row per CDR3 protein. The profile shows a few hundred thousand distinct CDR3 sequences, approximately 46% of them singletons. The chain has TRBV7-9 and TRBJ2-7; D may be TRBD2 (5 bases). The TCR sequence derives from a girl aged 10 to 17 with multiple sclerosis. The source material was blood. The DNA of the CDR3 is TGTGCCAGCAGCGCTGCAACTAGGACCAGATCCTACGAGCAGTACTTC. Residues: CASSAATRTRSYEQYF.